Listed below are T cell receptor beta chains from one sample, sequenced in a study of cytomegalovirus exposure and HLA in healthy donors. Data came from immunoSEQ multiplex PCR; TCRdb stores just in-frame clones and leaves some out. The data hold 150,000 to 200,000 clones, with around 83% observed a single time. The sample was PBMCs. The origin of the receptors is a man younger than 40 in good health and CMV-seropositive. Both conserved end residues are part of each CDR3. Fields, in order: D gene, V gene, clone size, J gene, CDR3 DNA, CDR3 protein. The D gene is left open where the match is weak. Only part of the rows carry a size: once, few, many, or a class if the clone is expanded.

d_call: TRBD2; v_call: TRBV9; clone_size: -; j_call: TRBJ2-1; cdr3_nt: TGTGCCAGCAGCGTAGGACGAGCGGGAGGGGGGAATGAGCAGTTCTTC; cdr3_aa: CASSVGRAGGGNEQFF
d_call: TRBD1; v_call: TRBV5-1; clone_size: -; j_call: TRBJ1-2; cdr3_nt: TGCGCCAGCAGCCCGGGGACAGGGGGATTCAACTATGGCTACACCTTC; cdr3_aa: CASSPGTGGFNYGYTF
d_call: TRBD2; v_call: TRBV14; clone_size: -; j_call: TRBJ2-1; cdr3_nt: TGTGCCAGCAGCCAAGACCGCGGGGGGAGCTCCTACAATGAGCAGTTCTTC; cdr3_aa: CASSQDRGGSSYNEQFF
d_call: -; v_call: TRBV19; clone_size: -; j_call: TRBJ2-3; cdr3_nt: TGTGCCAGTAGTATTGACACTTTTACAGATACGCAGTATTTT; cdr3_aa: CASSIDTFTDTQYF
d_call: -; v_call: TRBV11-3; clone_size: once; j_call: TRBJ1-2; cdr3_nt: TGTGCCAGCAGCATTAGGACAGCTGGCTACACCTTC; cdr3_aa: CASSIRTAGYTF
d_call: -; v_call: TRBV4-3; clone_size: -; j_call: TRBJ2-1; cdr3_nt: TGCGCCAGCAGCCAAATCAAGGGGGACAATGAGCAGTTCTTC; cdr3_aa: CASSQIKGDNEQFF
d_call: -; v_call: TRBV7-3; clone_size: -; j_call: TRBJ1-5; cdr3_nt: TGTGCCAGCAGCTTAAGAGGTGTTCAGCCCCAGCATTTT; cdr3_aa: CASSLRGVQPQHF
d_call: TRBD1; v_call: TRBV18; clone_size: -; j_call: TRBJ2-5; cdr3_nt: TGTGCCAGCTCACCCGGGACAGGGGACGCAGAGACCCAGTACTTC; cdr3_aa: CASSPGTGDAETQYF
d_call: TRBD2; v_call: TRBV6-4; clone_size: -; j_call: TRBJ2-1; cdr3_nt: TGTGCCAGCGGACTAGCGGATACCTACAATGAGCAGTTCTTC; cdr3_aa: CASGLADTYNEQFF
d_call: -; v_call: TRBV11-1; clone_size: -; j_call: TRBJ1-2; cdr3_nt: TGTGCCAGCAGCCAAGGCGGAAACTATGGCTACACCTTC; cdr3_aa: CASSQGGNYGYTF
d_call: TRBD1; v_call: TRBV7-8; clone_size: -; j_call: TRBJ2-5; cdr3_nt: TGTGCCAGCACCTGGACAGGGGACCAAGAGACCCAGTACTTC; cdr3_aa: CASTWTGDQETQYF
d_call: -; v_call: TRBV25-1; clone_size: -; j_call: TRBJ1-6; cdr3_nt: TGTGCCAGCAGTGATCCGACGGGAGGAAATAATTCACCCCTCCACTTT; cdr3_aa: CASSDPTGGNNSPLHF
d_call: TRBD1; v_call: TRBV9; clone_size: -; j_call: TRBJ1-3; cdr3_nt: TGTGCCAGCGGCCGGACAGGGGTATACTCTGGAAACACCATATATTTT; cdr3_aa: CASGRTGVYSGNTIYF
d_call: -; v_call: TRBV25-1; clone_size: -; j_call: TRBJ2-1; cdr3_nt: TGTGCCAGCAGTGAGTTCGATGAGCAGTTCTTC; cdr3_aa: CASSEFDEQFF
d_call: -; v_call: TRBV2; clone_size: -; j_call: TRBJ1-5; cdr3_nt: TGTGCCAGCAGACTCGGGACAATCCAGCCCCAGCATTTT; cdr3_aa: CASRLGTIQPQHF
d_call: -; v_call: TRBV6-5; clone_size: few; j_call: TRBJ1-1; cdr3_nt: TGTGCCAGCAGTTACTCGGGCAGGGCAGCTGAAGCTTTCTTT; cdr3_aa: CASSYSGRAAEAFF
d_call: -; v_call: TRBV7-9; clone_size: -; j_call: TRBJ1-1; cdr3_nt: TGTGCCAGCCTTATTACCGGGGTTCCAGGAGCTGAAGCTTTCTTT; cdr3_aa: CASLITGVPGAEAFF
d_call: TRBD1; v_call: TRBV4-3; clone_size: -; j_call: TRBJ1-3; cdr3_nt: TGCGCCAGCACCCGGGACAGGGGGAGCGGAAACACCATATATTTT; cdr3_aa: CASTRDRGSGNTIYF
d_call: -; v_call: TRBV5-1; clone_size: -; j_call: TRBJ2-5; cdr3_nt: TGCGCCAGCAGCTTTACTAGCCCAGAGACCCAGTACTTC; cdr3_aa: CASSFTSPETQYF
d_call: -; v_call: TRBV15; clone_size: once; j_call: TRBJ2-1; cdr3_nt: TGTGCCACCAGCAGCGAGGCGGAAGAGAATGAGCAGTTCTTC; cdr3_aa: CATSSEAEENEQFF